These 8 T cell receptor beta chains came from one sample sequenced in a study of cytotoxic CD8 clonotypes in ibrutinib-treated CLL. TCRdb keeps only in-frame clones here, not all; method: immunoSEQ multiplex PCR. The table shows under 300,000 clones, with around 76% occurring only once. The material sequenced was PBMCs, taken at disease progression, from a patient treated with ibrutinib. The receptors here all came from a human donor with chronic lymphocytic leukemia.

This chain uses TRBV18 with TRBJ2-7; D is possibly TRBD2 (5 bases). V lost 1 base to trimming and J lost 0 bases, with 16 bases between them. Germline CDR1 KGHSH, CDR2 LQKENI. This CDR3 comprises 17 residues. CDR3 sequence reads: CASSPQAGIGSSYEQYF. CDR3 bases: TGTGCCAGCTCACCACAGGCAGGAATAGGGAGCTCCTACGAGCAGTACTTC.

The sample holds a few counts of this clone. The J gene is TRBJ2-5, the V gene TRBV19, with 7 bases aligning to TRBD1. The CDR3 spans 13 residues. CDR1 and CDR2 (germline): LNHDA, SQIVND (reference sequence). With 4 bases clipped from V and 2 bases from J, the junction kept 1 base outside the gene matches. The CDR3: CASSTDRQETQYF. CDR3 DNA sequence: TGTGCCAGTAGTACGGACAGGCAAGAGACCCAGTACTTC.

The chain employs TRBV5-1 and TRBJ1-3, with D perhaps matching TRBD1 (5 bases). The ends were cut back, 4 bases at V and 0 bases at J, with 14 bases in the middle. Germline CDR1 and CDR2: SGHRS and YFSETQ. The CDR3 is 16 amino acids. The CDR3: CASSPDDSFSGNTIYF. The CDR3, as DNA: TGCGCCAGCAGCCCTGACGACAGTTTCTCTGGAAACACCATATATTTT.

J is TRBJ1-5 and V is TRBV11-2; 7 bases fit TRBD1. Germline values: CDR1 SGHAT, CDR2 FQNNGV. J gave up 0 bases and V 5 bases, and 16 bases lay outside the gene matches. The CDR3 is 19 residues long. The CDR3 protein is CASSLYGVGTVNSNQPQHF. In DNA form, the CDR3 reads TGTGCCAGCAGCCTATACGGAGTGGGGACAGTTAATAGCAATCAGCCCCAGCATTTT.

The sample holds a few counts of this clone. V is TRBV29-1 and J is TRBJ2-1, with 7 positions matching TRBD2. CDR1 SQVTM and CDR2 ANQGSEA come from the germline V gene. The length of the CDR3 is 17 residues. After removal of 7 bases from V and 7 bases from J, the junction contained 22 bases not matched to a gene. CDR3 sequence: CSAPLLEGAGRVNEQFF. DNA of the CDR3: TGCAGCGCTCCCCTCCTCGAGGGTGCGGGGAGGGTGAATGAGCAGTTCTTC.

V and J are TRBV10-3 and TRBJ2-7, with 14 bases that match TRBD2. The V gene's germline CDR1 is ENHRY and CDR2 SYGVKD. V shed 0 bases and J 3 bases; nucleotides not matched to a gene: 4. The CDR3 consists of 17 residues. The chain's CDR3 is CAISESSGLAGDYEQYF. CDR3 coding DNA: TGTGCCATCAGTGAGTCTTCGGGACTAGCGGGGGACTACGAGCAGTACTTC.

The chain uses TRBV9 and TRBJ2-1, with D uncertain. Germline assignment: CDR1 SGDLS and CDR2 YYNGEE. The V end lost 1 base, the J end lost 5 bases, and 4 bases lay between the germline ends. The CDR3 sequence is 12 residues long. CDR3 region: CASSVTDNEQFF. CDR3 sequence (DNA): TGTGCCAGCAGCGTAACAGACAATGAGCAGTTCTTC.

The genes are TRBV19 and TRBJ1-2; TRBD1 matches at 7 bases. CDR3 length equals 15 residues. From germline, CDR1 is LNHDA and CDR2 SQIVND (reference sequence). V dropped 0 bases and J dropped 3; count of bases not matched to a gene: 4. CDR3 in amino acids: CASSIEDRVYYGYTF. The CDR3 region has the DNA TGTGCCAGTAGTATAGAAGACAGGGTATACTATGGCTACACCTTC.